This T cell receptor beta chain was obtained from a study of cytomegalovirus exposure and HLA in healthy donors. Study details: Early released data had tens of millions of unique TCRs, all coming from HLA-typed donors. Study findings and constraints: Confirmation was obtained in vitro that a few CMV-associated chains are specific for CMV antigens.

Vbeta (60) and Jbeta (13) primers were used in the PCR. The repertoire was sequenced with immunoSEQ multiplex PCR; TCRdb's copy has only in-frame clones and lacks some. The table lists about 140,000 clones, more than 75% of them singletons. Germline lookup yields CDR1 SEHNR and CDR2 FQNEAQ (reference sequence). V lost 5 bases and J 2 bases, leaving 19 bases between the germline ends. The CDR3 consists of 18 residues. This clone was found once. Its antigen is undetermined. The chain has TRBV7-9 and TRBJ2-6, with D maybe TRBD1 (7 bases). Sequenced input: PBMCs. The sequence came from a man aged 25 to 45 in good health and CMV-seronegative. The CDR3 DNA follows: TGTGCCAGCAGCCCGGGGCGGGACAGTACCCCTGGGGCCAACGTCCTGACTTTC. Translation: CASSPGRDSTPGANVLTF.